The clone carrying this T cell receptor (beta chain) has a count of ten or more. This sample was taken from a study of T cells in Graves' hyperthyroidism and ophthalmopathy. With V trimmed by 3 bases and J by 4 bases, 9 bases remained unmatched. CDR1 SGHDN and CDR2 FVKESK come from the germline V gene. The CDR3 is 16 amino acids. The authors took PBMCs from roughly 9.3 ml fresh peripheral blood. There were TCR beta CDR3 regions amplified from RNA transcripts. In the first-round RT-PCR of the TCR CDR3, the HTBI primer set was used. TCRdb re-called the multiplex PCR reads with MiXCR, one entry per CDR3 protein. The repertoire includes 300,000 to 350,000 distinct CDR3 sequences, 15% to 20% of them detected once, and about a sixth sits in the top ten.

Sequenced: blood. This receptor was taken from a woman aged 40-49 years with Graves' ophthalmopathy. This chain connects TRBV14 to TRBJ1-3; 7 bases match TRBD1. CDR3 amino acids: CASSQTTQGLGNTIYF. In DNA form, the CDR3 reads TGTGCCAGCAGCCAGACCACACAGGGGCTCGGAAACACCATATATTTT.